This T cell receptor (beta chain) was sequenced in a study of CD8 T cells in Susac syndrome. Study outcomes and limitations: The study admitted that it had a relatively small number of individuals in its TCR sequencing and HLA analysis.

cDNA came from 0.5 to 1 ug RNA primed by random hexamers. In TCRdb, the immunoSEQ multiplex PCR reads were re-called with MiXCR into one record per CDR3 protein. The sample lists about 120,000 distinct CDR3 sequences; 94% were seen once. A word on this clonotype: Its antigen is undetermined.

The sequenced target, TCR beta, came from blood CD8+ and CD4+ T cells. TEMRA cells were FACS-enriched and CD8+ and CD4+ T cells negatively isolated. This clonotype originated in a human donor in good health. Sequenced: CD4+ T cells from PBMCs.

The chain's CDR3 is CAIMVAGADEQYF. CDR3 DNA sequence: TGTGCCATCATGGTAGCGGGAGCTGACGAGCAGTACTTC. The chain is built from TRBV10-3 and TRBJ2-7; 9 nucleotides line up with TRBD2. V lost 7 bases, J lost 5 bases, and 6 bases stayed unmatched. The germline V gene encodes CDR1 ENHRY and CDR2 SYGVKD. The CDR3 runs 13 residues.